This T cell receptor (beta chain) stems from a study of blood T cell repertoires in COVID-19. V lost 1 base, J lost 0 bases, and 10 bases lay in between. Germline V gene sequence: CDR1 LGHNT, CDR2 FRNRAP. This CDR3 spans 16 amino acids. Sequencing was performed with immunoSEQ multiplex PCR; in TCRdb, only in-frame clones are kept and a portion is missing. The sample contains under 55,000 clones, almost 80% of which appear only once. This chain connects TRBV12-5 to TRBJ2-1; D may be TRBD1 (5 bases). The TCR sequence derives from a woman aged 50 to 60 with acute COVID-19. The sample taken for sequencing was PBMCs or T cells enriched from blood (not recorded which). CDR3 nucleotide sequence: TGTGCTAGTGGTTTGGATTTAGGGGTCTCCTACAATGAGCAGTTCTTC. It translates to CASGLDLGVSYNEQFF.